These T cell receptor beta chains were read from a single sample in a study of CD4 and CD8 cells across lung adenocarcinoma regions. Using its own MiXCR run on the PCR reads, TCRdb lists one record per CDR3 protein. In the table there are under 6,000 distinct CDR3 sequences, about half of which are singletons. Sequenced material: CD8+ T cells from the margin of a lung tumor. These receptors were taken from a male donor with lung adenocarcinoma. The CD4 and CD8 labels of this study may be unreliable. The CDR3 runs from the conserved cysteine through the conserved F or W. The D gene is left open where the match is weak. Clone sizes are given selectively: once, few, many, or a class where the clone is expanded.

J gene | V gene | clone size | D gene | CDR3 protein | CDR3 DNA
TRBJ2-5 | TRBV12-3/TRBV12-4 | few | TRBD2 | CASSSPSGRLGNEQYF | TGTGCCAGCAGTTCGCCTAGCGGGCGTTTGGGGAATGAGCAGTACTTC
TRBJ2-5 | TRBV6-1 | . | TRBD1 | CASRRQGVSNEQYF | TGTGCCAGCAGGAGACAGGGAGTCTCCAATGAGCAGTACTTC
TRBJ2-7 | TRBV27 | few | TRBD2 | CASRAEREGAYEQYF | TGTGCCAGCAGAGCGGAGCGGGAGGGGGCCTACGAGCAGTACTTC
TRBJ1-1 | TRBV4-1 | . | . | CASGTGTEAFF | TGCGCCAGCGGCACGGGCACTGAAGCTTTCTTT
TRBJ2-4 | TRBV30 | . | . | CAWSVQGQNIQYF | TGTGCCTGGAGTGTACAGGGCCAAAACATTCAGTACTTC
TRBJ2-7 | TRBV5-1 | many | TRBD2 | CASSVNLAGGLEQYF | TGCGCCAGCAGCGTGAACCTAGCGGGAGGGCTTGAGCAGTACTTC
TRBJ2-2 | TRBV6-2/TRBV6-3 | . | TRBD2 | CASSQGLAAGTGEELFF | TGTGCCAGCAGTCAGGGACTAGCGGCAGGCACTGGGGAGGAGCTGTTTTTT
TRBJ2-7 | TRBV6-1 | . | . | CASSPEWRPYEQYF | TGTGCCAGCAGTCCCGAATGGCGCCCCTACGAGCAGTACTTC
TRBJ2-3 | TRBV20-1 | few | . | CSVVRDFVTDTQYF | TGCAGTGTTGTACGGGACTTTGTTACAGATACGCAGTATTTT
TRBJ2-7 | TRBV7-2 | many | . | CASSFTRTRAAQYF | TGTGCCAGCAGCTTCACAAGGACGCGGGCAGCGCAGTACTTC
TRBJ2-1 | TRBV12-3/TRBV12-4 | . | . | CASSRLRDEQFF | TGTGCCAGCTCTAGACTCCGGGATGAGCAGTTCTTC
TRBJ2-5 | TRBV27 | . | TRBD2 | CASSLSSYGTSGETQYF | TGTGCCAGCAGTCTCTCTTCATACGGGACTAGCGGTGAGACCCAGTACTTC
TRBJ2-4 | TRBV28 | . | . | CASRLSGWGSKNTQYF | TGTGCCAGCCGTTTATCGGGGTGGGGTAGCAAAAATACGCAGTATTTC
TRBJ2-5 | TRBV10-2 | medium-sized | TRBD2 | CASSGGLAGGFQETQYF | TGCGCCAGCAGCGGGGGACTAGCGGGGGGGTTCCAAGAGACCCAGTACTTC
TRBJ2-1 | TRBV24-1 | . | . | CATSDINRAYNEQFF | TGTGCCACCAGTGATATTAACAGGGCCTACAATGAGCAGTTCTTC
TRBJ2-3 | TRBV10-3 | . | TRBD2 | CAISIQTSGNDEQYF | TGTGCCATCAGCATCCAGACTAGCGGGAACGATGAGCAGTACTTT
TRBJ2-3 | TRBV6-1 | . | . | CASRGAGAGDTDTQYF | TGTGCCAGCAGGGGAGCTGGAGCCGGAGACACAGATACCCAGTATTTT
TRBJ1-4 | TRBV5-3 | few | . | CARSLERDEKLFF | TGTGCCAGAAGCTTGGAAAGGGATGAAAAACTGTTTTTT
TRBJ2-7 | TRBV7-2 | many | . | CASTNYLSTYEQYF | TGTGCCAGCACTAACTACTTATCCACCTACGAGCAGTACTTC
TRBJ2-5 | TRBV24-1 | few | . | CATQDSQADGETQYF | TGTGCCACCCAGGACAGCCAGGCCGACGGAGAGACCCAGTACTTC
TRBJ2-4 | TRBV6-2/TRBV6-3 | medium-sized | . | CASSLAVAKNIQYF | TGTGCCAGCAGTTTAGCGGTAGCCAAAAACATTCAGTACTTC
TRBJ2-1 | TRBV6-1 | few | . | CASSRYNEQFF | TGTGCCAGCAGCCGATACAATGAGCAGTTCTTC
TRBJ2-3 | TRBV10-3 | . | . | CAGLQAASTDAQYF | TGTGCGGGCCTCCAGGCTGCCAGCACAGATGCGCAGTATTTT
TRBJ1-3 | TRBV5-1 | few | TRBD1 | CASSFLAVGVGQSSGNTIYF | TGCGCCAGCAGTTTCTTGGCCGTAGGGGTGGGACAGTCCTCTGGAAACACCATATATTTT
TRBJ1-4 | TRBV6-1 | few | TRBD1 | CASSASDRENEKLFF | TGTGCCAGCAGTGCTTCGGACAGGGAAAATGAAAAACTGTTTTTT
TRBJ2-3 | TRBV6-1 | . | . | CASSTQAGVSTGTQYF | TGTGCCAGCAGTACCCAAGCTGGTGTGAGCACAGGGACGCAGTATTTT
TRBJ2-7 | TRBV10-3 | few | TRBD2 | CATNLAGVSYEQYF | TGTGCCACGAACCTAGCGGGGGTCTCCTACGAGCAGTACTTC
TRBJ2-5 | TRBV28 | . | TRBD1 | CASSQATGGAWVTQYF | TGTGCCAGCAGCCAGGCAACAGGGGGCGCTTGGGTGACCCAGTACTTC
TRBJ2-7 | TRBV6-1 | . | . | CASSPRTYNNFYEQYF | TGTGCCAGCAGTCCTCGTACATATAATAATTTCTACGAGCAGTACTTC
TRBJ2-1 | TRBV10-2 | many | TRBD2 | CASRPPGTSGPGEQFF | TGCGCCAGCAGACCACCTGGGACTAGCGGGCCCGGTGAGCAGTTCTTC
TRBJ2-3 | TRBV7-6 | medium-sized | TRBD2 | CASSFDEREPADTQYF | TGTGCCAGCAGCTTCGACGAGCGGGAGCCGGCCGATACGCAGTATTTT
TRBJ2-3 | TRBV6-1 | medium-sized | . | CASSEARGHLTDTQYF | TGTGCCAGCAGTGAAGCCCGAGGACACCTCACAGATACGCAGTATTTT
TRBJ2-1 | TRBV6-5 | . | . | CASSLAPPSYNEQFF | TGTGCCAGCAGCTTAGCGCCGCCCTCCTACAATGAGCAGTTCTTC
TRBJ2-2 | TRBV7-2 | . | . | CASSSGLSSTGELFF | TGTGCCAGCAGCTCAGGACTGAGTAGCACCGGGGAGCTGTTTTTT
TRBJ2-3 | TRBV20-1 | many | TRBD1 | CSARGLQGPDTQYF | TGCAGTGCTAGAGGCCTACAGGGGCCAGATACGCAGTATTTT
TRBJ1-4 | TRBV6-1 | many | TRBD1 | CASRRQGANEKLFF | TGTGCCAGCAGAAGACAGGGCGCTAATGAAAAACTGTTTTTT
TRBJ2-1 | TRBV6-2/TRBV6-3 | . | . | CASSSDTDNYNEQFF | TGTGCCAGCAGCTCAGACACCGACAACTACAATGAGCAGTTCTTC
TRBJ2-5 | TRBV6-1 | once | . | CASSRDQETQYF | TGTGCCAGCAGCCGGGACCAAGAGACCCAGTACTTC
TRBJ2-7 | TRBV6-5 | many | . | CASTLEAYLGSYEQYF | TGTGCCAGCACCCTAGAGGCCTATTTGGGATCCTACGAGCAGTACTTC
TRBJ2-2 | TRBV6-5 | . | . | CASSYVGLSRELFF | TGTGCCAGCAGTTACGTCGGTTTGTCTCGGGAGCTGTTTTTT
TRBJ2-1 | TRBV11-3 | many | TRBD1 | CASSFGQDEQFF | TGTGCCAGCAGCTTCGGACAGGATGAGCAGTTCTTC
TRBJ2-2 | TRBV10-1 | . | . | CASSRDSNTGELFF | TGCGCCAGCAGTCGGGATTCGAACACCGGGGAGCTGTTTTTT
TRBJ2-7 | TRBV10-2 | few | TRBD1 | CASTPTGQEAYEQYF | TGCGCCAGCACCCCTACAGGACAGGAAGCCTACGAGCAGTACTTC